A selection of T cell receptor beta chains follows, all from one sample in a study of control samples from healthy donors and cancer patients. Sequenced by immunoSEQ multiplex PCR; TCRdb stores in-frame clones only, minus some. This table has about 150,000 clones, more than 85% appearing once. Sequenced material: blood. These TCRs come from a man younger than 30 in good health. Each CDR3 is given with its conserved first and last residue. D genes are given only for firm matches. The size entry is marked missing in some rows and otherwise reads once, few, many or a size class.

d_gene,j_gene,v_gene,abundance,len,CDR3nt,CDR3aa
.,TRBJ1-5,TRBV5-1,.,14,TGCGCCAGCAGCTTGGACGGAATCAATCAGCCCCAGCATTTT,CASSLDGINQPQHF
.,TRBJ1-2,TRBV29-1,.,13,TGCAGCGCCGAGGCAGTTTCAAACTATGGCTACACCTTC,CSAEAVSNYGYTF
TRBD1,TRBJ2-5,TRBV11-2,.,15,TGTGCCAGCAGCCCCGGACAGGGGGCCTTAGAGACCCAGTACTTC,CASSPGQGALETQYF
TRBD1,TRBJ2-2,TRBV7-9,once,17,TGTGCCAGCAGCTTCCCCGACAGGGGGCTGGACACCGGGGAGCTGTTTTTT,CASSFPDRGLDTGELFF
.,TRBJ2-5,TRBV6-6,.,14,TGTGCCAGCAGTTACGTTACAGCCCAAGAGACCCAGTACTTC,CASSYVTAQETQYF
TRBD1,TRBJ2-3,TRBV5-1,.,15,TGCGCCAGCAGCTTGAGGCAGGGGGCTGCAGATACGCAGTATTTT,CASSLRQGAADTQYF
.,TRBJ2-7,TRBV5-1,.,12,TGCGCCAGCAGCCAACAAAACTACGAGCAGTACTTC,CASSQQNYEQYF
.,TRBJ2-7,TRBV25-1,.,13,TGTGCCAGCGTGGGGGACTTTTCCTACGAGCAGTACTTC,CASVGDFSYEQYF
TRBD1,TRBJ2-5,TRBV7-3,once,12,TGTGCCAGCAGTTCAGGGGGCCAGACCCAGTACTTC,CASSSGGQTQYF
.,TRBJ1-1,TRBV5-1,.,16,TGCGCCAGCAGCTTACTGAGTGACACCGTGAACACTGAAGCTTTCTTT,CASSLLSDTVNTEAFF
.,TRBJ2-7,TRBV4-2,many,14,TGTGCCAGCAGCCAAGATTTACACTTCTACGAGCAGTACTTC,CASSQDLHFYEQYF
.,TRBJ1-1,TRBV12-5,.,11,TGTGCTAGTGGTTGGGGTACTGAAGCTTTCTTT,CASGWGTEAFF
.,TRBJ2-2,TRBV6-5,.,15,TGTGCCAGCAGTTATCGGCGCGCGAACACCGGGGAGCTGTTTTTT,CASSYRRANTGELFF
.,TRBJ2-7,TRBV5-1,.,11,TGCGCCAGCAGCTTGGCCAACGAGCAGTACTTC,CASSLANEQYF
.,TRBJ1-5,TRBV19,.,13,TGTGCCAGTTGGGATTATAGCAATCAGCCCCAGCATTTT,CASWDYSNQPQHF
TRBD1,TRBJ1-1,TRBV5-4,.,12,TGTGCCAGCAGCTGGGGACAGAATGAAGCTTTCTTT,CASSWGQNEAFF
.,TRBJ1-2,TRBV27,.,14,TGTGCCAGCAGCCCGACTTCCTTGTCGTATGGCTACACCTTC,CASSPTSLSYGYTF
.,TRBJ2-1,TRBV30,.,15,TGTGCCTGGAGAAGCCCCGAACTAGTTCACAATGAGCAGTTCTTC,CAWRSPELVHNEQFF
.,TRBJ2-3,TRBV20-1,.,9,TGCAGTGCCGGGGCAAGACTCGATTTT,CSAGARLDF
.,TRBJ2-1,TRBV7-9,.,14,TGTGCCAGCAGCTTAGCGCCTGTAGCGAATGAGCAGTTCTTC,CASSLAPVANEQFF
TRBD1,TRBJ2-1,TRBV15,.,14,TGTGCCACCAGCAGATCTGGGACAGGGCAGGAGCAGTTCTTC,CATSRSGTGQEQFF
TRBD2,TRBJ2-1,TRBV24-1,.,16,TGTGCCACCAGTGACCCGTCTAGCGGGAGCTACAATGAGCAGTTCTTC,CATSDPSSGSYNEQFF